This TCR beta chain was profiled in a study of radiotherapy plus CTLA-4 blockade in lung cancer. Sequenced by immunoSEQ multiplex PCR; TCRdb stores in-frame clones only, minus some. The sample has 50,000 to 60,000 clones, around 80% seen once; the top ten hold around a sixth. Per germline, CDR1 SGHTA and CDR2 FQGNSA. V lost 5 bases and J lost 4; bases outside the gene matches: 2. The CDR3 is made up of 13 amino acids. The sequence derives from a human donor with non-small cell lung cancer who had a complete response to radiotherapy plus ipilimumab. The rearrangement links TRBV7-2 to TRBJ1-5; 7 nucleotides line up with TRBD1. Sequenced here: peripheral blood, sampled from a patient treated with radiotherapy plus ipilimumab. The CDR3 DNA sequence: TGTGCCAGCAGCCTACAGGGGAATCAGCCCCAGCATTTT. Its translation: CASSLQGNQPQHF.